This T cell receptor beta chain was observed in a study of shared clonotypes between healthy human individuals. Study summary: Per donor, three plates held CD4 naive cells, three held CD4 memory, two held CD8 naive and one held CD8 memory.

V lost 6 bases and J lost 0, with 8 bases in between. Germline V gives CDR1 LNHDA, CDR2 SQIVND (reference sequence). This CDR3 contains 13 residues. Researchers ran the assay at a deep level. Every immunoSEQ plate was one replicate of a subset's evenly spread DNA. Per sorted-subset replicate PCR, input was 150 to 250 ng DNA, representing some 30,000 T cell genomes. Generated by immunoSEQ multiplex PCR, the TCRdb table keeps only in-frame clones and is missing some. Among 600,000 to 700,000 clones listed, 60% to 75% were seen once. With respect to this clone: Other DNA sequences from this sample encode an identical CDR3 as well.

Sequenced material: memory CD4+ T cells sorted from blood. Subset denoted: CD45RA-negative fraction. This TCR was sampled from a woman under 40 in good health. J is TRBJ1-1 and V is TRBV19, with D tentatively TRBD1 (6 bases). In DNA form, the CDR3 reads TGTGCCAGTAGCCAGGGGTTGAACACTGAAGCTTTCTTT. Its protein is CASSQGLNTEAFF.